The present entry profiles one T cell receptor (beta chain) with its context. Libraries were prepared by immunoSEQ multiplex PCR; TCRdb keeps only in-frame clonotypes and omits some of them. Counted here are about 92,000 clones, approximately 91% occurring once; the ten biggest clones make up roughly 3.9%. This specimen comes from a study of T cells in localized non-small cell lung cancer. The CDR3 consists of 13 residues. J was trimmed by 17 bases and V by 2 bases; bases with no gene match: 9. The V gene's germline CDR1 is MGHRA and CDR2 YSYEKL. Here the sequenced sample was PBMCs, taken before any cancer treatment. The chain links TRBV4-1 to TRBJ1-6; 7 nucleotides agree with TRBD1. The clonotype originates from a woman aged 35-70 years with stage II squamous cell lung carcinoma. Written as DNA, the CDR3 is TGCGCCAGCAGCCAACCGACAGGGACGGTTATCCACTTT. Its translation is CASSQPTGTVIHF.